These T cell receptor beta chains were read from a single sample in a study of T cells expressing NK-cell markers. TCRdb re-called the 5' RACE reads and gives one entry per CDR3 protein, without DNA. This sample's table reports 500,000 to 600,000 distinct CDR3 sequences. Sequenced input: blood T cells: a sorted CD56 or NKG2C T cell subset, CD4+ or CD8+ T cells, or bulk PBMC T cells (not recorded which). Source of these receptors: a man aged 18 to 35 in good health. Each CDR3 is given with its conserved first and last residue.

v_call	j_call	cdr3_aa
TRBV12-3/TRBV12-4	TRBJ2-5	CASSFVLQYQETQYF
TRBV20-1	TRBJ2-4	CSARGSGQWGKNIQYF
TRBV6-1	TRBJ2-1	CATGTVDSYNEQFF
TRBV29-1	TRBJ1-1	CSVQPRLGSEAFF
TRBV18	TRBJ2-5	CASSVDRGREETQYF
TRBV5-1	TRBJ2-5	CASSSHRSQETQYF
TRBV21-1	TRBJ2-1	CASSKVSSGMVEQFF
TRBV11-2	TRBJ2-3	CASSLGVRDFQYF
TRBV27	TRBJ2-5	CASSFLADLQETQYF
TRBV12-3/TRBV12-4	TRBJ1-1	CASTPGGGNAFF
TRBV9	TRBJ2-7	CASSVATGGQTKHYEQYF
TRBV7-8	TRBJ2-3	CASSLGLGVADTQYF
TRBV27	TRBJ1-4	CASSKGVESRLFF
TRBV6-1	TRBJ2-7	CASSASGSSYTQYF
TRBV3-1	TRBJ2-5	CAIRVSSGAQETQYF
TRBV30	TRBJ2-6	CAWSRAGGNSANVLTF
TRBV28	TRBJ2-5	CASGTGIEVETQYF
TRBV7-8	TRBJ2-7	CASRLVGLAGPANEQYF
TRBV5-5	TRBJ2-1	CASSHLAWGRDNEQFF
TRBV30	TRBJ1-6	CAWSLTGSSPLHF
TRBV5-1	TRBJ2-6	CASSFIAAGANVLTF
TRBV28	TRBJ2-7	CASKGQAHEQYF
TRBV29-1	TRBJ2-1	CSVGMREGSQFF
TRBV7-2	TRBJ2-2	CASSLSITRSNTGELFF
TRBV4-1	TRBJ2-5	CASSSLGNKQETQYF